These T cell receptor beta chains were read from a single sample in a study of cytomegalovirus exposure and HLA in healthy donors. Sequencing used immunoSEQ multiplex PCR; TCRdb keeps in-frame clones, though not all of them. The data contain 85,000 to 130,000 clones, around 75% of them singletons. Sequenced input: PBMCs. These receptors were collected from a female donor in good health and CMV-seronegative. Each CDR3 is given with its conserved first and last residue. Fields, in order: J gene, clone size, V gene, D gene, CDR3 protein, CDR3 DNA. A D gene is named only where the DNA matches it firmly. Size tells how often a clone was seen (once, few, many) or the class of an expanded clone, and some rows leave it out.

TRBJ2-3,.,TRBV5-1,TRBD2,CASREGGSVSDTQYF,TGCGCCAGCAGGGAGGGCGGGAGCGTATCAGATACGCAGTATTTT
TRBJ2-2,.,TRBV27,.,CASSETSPGELFF,TGTGCCAGCAGCGAAACTAGCCCCGGGGAGCTGTTTTTT
TRBJ1-1,.,TRBV29-1,TRBD1,CSVCQGGANTEAFF,TGCAGCGTTTGTCAGGGGGGAGCGAACACTGAAGCTTTCTTT
TRBJ2-1,.,TRBV5-1,.,CASKGGSNNEQFF,TGCGCCAGCAAAGGGGGATCGAACAATGAGCAGTTCTTC
TRBJ1-2,.,TRBV19,.,CGAGAPGYTF,TGTGGCGCAGGCGCGCCTGGCTACACCTTC
TRBJ1-3,.,TRBV10-2,.,CASRDGGLSGNTIYF,TGCGCCAGCAGGGATGGCGGACTATCTGGAAACACCATATATTTT
TRBJ2-1,.,TRBV5-1,TRBD2,CASSLYSGRSSYNEQFF,TGCGCCAGCAGCTTGTATAGCGGGAGGAGCTCCTACAATGAGCAGTTCTTC
TRBJ2-3,few,TRBV7-3,.,CASSLKGRDTQYF,TGTGCCAGCAGCTTAAAGGGGAGGGATACGCAGTATTTT
TRBJ1-2,.,TRBV15,.,CATSRAPGEGYTF,TGTGCCACCAGCAGAGCCCCGGGTGAGGGCTACACCTTC
TRBJ2-1,.,TRBV19,TRBD2,CASSIGGRAHEQFF,TGTGCCAGTAGTATAGGCGGGAGGGCCCATGAGCAGTTCTTC
TRBJ2-7,few,TRBV7-9,TRBD1,CASSATGTGGREQYF,TGTGCCAGCAGCGCGACTGGGACAGGGGGCAGGGAGCAGTACTTC
TRBJ2-5,once,TRBV9,.,CASSVGDSGAQETQYF,TGTGCCAGCAGCGTAGGTGATAGCGGAGCACAAGAGACCCAGTACTTC
TRBJ1-3,few,TRBV10-3,.,CAISEGQHSGNTIYF,TGTGCCATCAGTGAGGGACAGCACTCTGGAAACACCATATATTTT
TRBJ2-1,.,TRBV19,.,CASNPAGFNEQFF,TGTGCCAGTAACCCGGCGGGGTTCAATGAGCAGTTCTTC
TRBJ2-7,.,TRBV5-1,TRBD1,CASSLVGQSYEQYF,TGCGCCAGCAGCTTGGTGGGACAGTCCTACGAGCAGTACTTC
TRBJ2-1,.,TRBV12-2,.,CASRLALIAGDYNEQFF,TGTGCAAGTCGCTTAGCGCTAATAGCGGGAGACTACAATGAGCAGTTCTTC